Below, 18 T cell receptor beta chains from the same sample are listed, as sequenced in a study of blood T cell repertoires in COVID-19. Sequencing used immunoSEQ multiplex PCR; TCRdb keeps in-frame clones, though not all of them. The profile shows about 670,000 clones, about 87% of them singletons. Sequenced input: peripheral blood. These receptors were taken from a woman in her late teens or twenties with acute or convalescent COVID-19.

The chain is built from TRBV6-1 and TRBJ2-7; 9 bases map to TRBD1. The length of the CDR3 is 15 residues. Germline V gives CDR1 MNHNS, CDR2 SASEGT. V lost 3 bases and J lost 6; bases outside the gene matches: 9. The CDR3 region has the DNA TGTGCCAGCAGTGAGAGGACAGGGGAGGGGAGCGAGCAGTACTTC. Its translation: CASSERTGEGSEQYF.

This clone was seen once. The chain joins TRBV7-2 to TRBJ1-2; D not resolved. The CDR3 runs to 14 residues. V lost 5 bases and J 2 bases, leaving 12 bases between the germline ends. The germline V gene has CDR1 SGHTA and CDR2 FQGNSA. CDR3 loop: CASSAGAGNYGYTF. The CDR3 nucleotides are TGTGCCAGCAGCGCAGGCGCGGGGAACTATGGCTACACCTTC. The variable domain in full, completed from reference TRBV7-2 and TRBJ1-2, reads GAGVSQSPSNKVTEKGKDVELRCDPISGHTALYWYRQSLGQGLEFLIYFQGNSAPDKSGLPSDRFSAERTGGSVSTLTIQRTQQEDSAVYLCASSAGAGNYGYTFGSGTRLTVV.

V is TRBV6-5 and J is TRBJ1-2; possibly TRBD1 for D (5 bases). The CDR3 totals 14 residues. Trimming pared 7 bases from V and 0 bases from J, leaving 12 bases between. Germline CDR1 MNHEY, CDR2 SVGAGI. The CDR3 nucleotides are TGTGCCAGCACGGCAGGGCCCTCTAACTATGGCTACACCTTC. Translated, it gives CASTAGPSNYGYTF.

The V and J genes are TRBV7-2 and TRBJ1-4, with 7 bases fitting TRBD1. V gave up 5 bases and J gave up 8 bases; unmatched junction bases: 23. The CDR3 sequence is 19 residues long. Germline CDR1 reads SGHTA; CDR2 reads FQGNSA. The CDR3 DNA reads TGTGCCAGCAGCCCCCGGACAGGAAAACTCAATGGGGCAGGGGAAAAACTGTTTTTT. It is translated as CASSPRTGKLNGAGEKLFF.

The chain employs TRBV5-5 and TRBJ1-4; TRBD1 matches at 10 bases. The germline V gene encodes CDR1 SGHKS and CDR2 YYEKEE (reference sequence). CDR3 length: 17 residues. V shed 0 bases and J 3 bases; nucleotides not matched to a gene: 5. This CDR3 is CASSLGTGGIPNEKLFF. CDR3 nucleotide sequence: TGTGCCAGCAGCTTGGGGACAGGGGGAATTCCTAATGAAAAACTGTTTTTT.

The CDR3 loop reads CSVPDSPNTEAFF. DNA for the CDR3: TGCAGCGTTCCGGACAGCCCGAACACTGAAGCTTTCTTT. The rearrangement links TRBV29-1 to TRBJ1-1; possible D gene TRBD1, 6 bases. The CDR3 has 13 amino acids. Germline lookup yields CDR1 SQVTM and CDR2 ANQGSEA. V was trimmed by 5 bases and J by 1 base, leaving 11 bases between them.

The V call is TRBV5-1, the J call TRBJ1-1; 7 nucleotides match TRBD1. Germline values: CDR1 SGHRS, CDR2 YFSETQ. This CDR3 region has 13 residues. V lost 3 bases, J lost 10 bases, and 9 bases stayed unmatched. The CDR3 nucleotides are TGCGCCAGCAGCTCAACAGTGACAGGGTCAGCTTTCTTT. Translating gives CASSSTVTGSAFF.

The table lists this clone with a count of one. V is TRBV29-1 and J is TRBJ1-1; weak D call: TRBD1 (5 bases). The CDR3 has 12 residues. Germline CDR1 SQVTM, CDR2 ANQGSEA. V was clipped by 5 bases and J by 4 bases, with 11 bases between them. CDR3: CSVPQGRTEAFF. CDR3 sequence (DNA): TGCAGCGTTCCCCAGGGTCGCACTGAAGCTTTCTTT.

The J gene is TRBJ1-2, the V gene TRBV30; TRBD1 matches 10 bases. Germline CDR1 and CDR2: GTSNPN and SVGIG (reference sequence). The CDR3 covers 13 residues. With 4 bases clipped from V and 5 bases from J, the junction kept 4 bases outside the gene matches. The CDR3 nucleotides read TGTGCCTGGACGGGACAGGGGAATTATGGCTACACCTTC. It is translated as CAWTGQGNYGYTF. Full variable domain (outside the CDR3, taken from reference TRBV30 and TRBJ1-2): SQTIHQWPATLVQPVGSPLSLECTVEGTSNPNLYWYRQAAGRGLQLLFYSVGIGQISSEVPQNLSASRPQDRQFILSSKKLLLSDSGFYLCAWTGQGNYGYTFGSGTRLTVV.

The chain recombines TRBV28 with TRBJ1-1; 8 bases are shared with TRBD1. In germline, CDR1 is MDHEN, CDR2 SYDVKM. V shed 6 bases, J shed 6 bases, and the junction held 9 bases outside the gene matches. There are 14 residues in the CDR3. The CDR3 loop reads CASRASRGPAEAFF. DNA for the CDR3: TGTGCCAGCAGGGCCTCCAGGGGGCCTGCTGAAGCTTTCTTT.

This sequence joins TRBV27 and TRBJ1-4, with TRBD1 as a possible D gene (6 bases). The germline V and J ends were trimmed by 6 bases and 7 bases, with 18 bases remaining between them. The germline CDR1 and CDR2 sequences are MNHEY and SMNVEV (reference sequence). This CDR3 is 15 amino acids long. CDR3 loop: CASRSRAGVGEKLFF. The CDR3 region has the DNA TGTGCCAGCAGGAGTCGGGCAGGGGTAGGTGAAAAACTGTTTTTT.

This rearrangement joins TRBV4-1 to TRBJ1-5, with no clear D. V dropped 0 bases and J dropped 4 bases, with 10 bases sitting between them. CDR3 length: 15 residues. Germline V gene sequence: CDR1 MGHRA, CDR2 YSYEKL. CDR3 residues: CASSQEGGPNQPQHF. The CDR3 nucleotides read TGCGCCAGCAGCCAAGAAGGAGGCCCGAATCAGCCCCAGCATTTT.

The chain joins TRBV5-1 to TRBJ2-3; D perhaps matches TRBD1 (5 bases). Germline lookup yields CDR1 SGHRS and CDR2 YFSETQ. V was pared by 7 bases and J by 4 bases, with 10 bases between. CDR3 length: 12 amino acids. Here the CDR3 reads CASGARADTQYF. The CDR3 DNA sequence: TGCGCCAGCGGGGCAAGAGCAGATACGCAGTATTTT.

The gene calls are TRBV5-1 and TRBJ1-2, with D hard to call. Germline-derived CDR1 and CDR2 are SGHRS and YFSETQ. This CDR3 is built from 12 residues. The V end lost 4 bases, the J end lost 8 bases, and 12 bases lay between the germline ends. The CDR3 spells CASSPEGKGYTF. The CDR3 coding sequence is TGCGCCAGCAGCCCCGAGGGAAAGGGCTACACCTTC.

V and J are TRBV4-1 and TRBJ2-5, with no clear D. This CDR3 contains 13 residues. Germline CDR1 is MGHRA and CDR2 is YSYEKL. The germline V and J ends were trimmed by 3 bases and 3 bases, with 8 bases remaining between them. CDR3 region: CASSQVVEETQYF. The CDR3 bases are TGCGCCAGCAGCCAGGTAGTGGAAGAGACCCAGTACTTC.

This clone was observed a few times. The CDR3 spells CATSLWTGGTGELFF. The CDR3 DNA follows: TGTGCCACCAGCCTATGGACAGGGGGCACCGGGGAGCTGTTTTTT. The chain uses TRBV15 and TRBJ2-2; 10 bases map to TRBD1. Trimming removed 5 bases from V and 4 bases from J; junction bases left unmatched: 4. This CDR3 spans 15 amino acids. CDR1 and CDR2 (germline): LNHNV, YYDKDF (reference sequence).

This chain uses TRBV5-1 with TRBJ2-1, with 8 nucleotides matching TRBD1. This CDR3 has 15 residues. Trimming cost V 1 base and J 5 bases; bases outside gene matches: 5. Germline CDR1 reads SGHRS; CDR2 reads YFSETQ. CDR3 in DNA: TGCGCCAGCAGCTTGAGGGGACAGGAGAACAATGAGCAGTTCTTC. It yields the protein CASSLRGQENNEQFF.

The chain joins TRBV3-1 (or the pseudogene TRBV3-2) to TRBJ2-1; 7 bases are shared with TRBD2. Germline V gene lookup returns CDR1 LGHDT and CDR2 YNNKEL (reference sequence). This CDR3 region has 15 residues. V lost 3 bases and J lost 3; bases outside the gene matches: 5. The CDR3 loop is CASSHGGGFYNEQFF. CDR3 coding DNA: TGTGCCAGCAGCCACGGCGGGGGATTCTACAATGAGCAGTTCTTC.